The 9 T cell receptor beta chains given below trace back to one sample, sequenced in a study of cytomegalovirus exposure and HLA in healthy donors. Primers included in the PCR were 60 Vbeta and 13 Jbeta primers. Clones were sequenced by immunoSEQ multiplex PCR, and TCRdb holds only the in-frame ones, with some missing. The data show some 77,000 clones, about 80% seen once. Source material: PBMCs. These receptors all stem from a man aged 45-60 years in good health and CMV-seropositive.

This clone was picked up one time. The chain recombines TRBV4-1 with TRBJ1-2; D may be TRBD1 (6 bases). The CDR3 is made up of 14 amino acids. V dropped 2 bases and J dropped 6 bases, with 13 bases sitting between them. Germline V gene lookup returns CDR1 MGHRA and CDR2 YSYEKL. This CDR3 is CASSQRVAGDGYTF. CDR3 sequence (DNA): TGCGCCAGCAGCCAAAGGGTGGCAGGGGATGGCTACACCTTC.

This chain connects TRBV5-4 to TRBJ2-3; 13 positions agree with TRBD2. The germline V gene has CDR1 SGHNT and CDR2 YYREEE (reference sequence). V gave up 2 bases and J gave up 11 bases; unmatched junction bases: 8. This CDR3 comprises 15 residues. The CDR3 protein is CASSLTPGLAGWQYF. In DNA, the CDR3 is TGTGCCAGCAGCTTAACCCCGGGACTAGCGGGATGGCAGTATTTT.

For this clone: At one boundary the junction diverges from the germline segment, which might be a read error. The V gene is TRBV7-9, the J gene TRBJ1-1, with 7 bases aligning to TRBD1. The CDR3 has 14 amino acids. Looked up from germline, CDR1 is SEHNR and CDR2 is FQNEAQ (reference sequence). This CDR3 is CSSSKSRGDTEAFF. As DNA, the CDR3 is TGTTCCAGCAGCAAAAGCAGGGGGGACACTGAAGCTTTCTTT.

The genes are TRBV27 and TRBJ2-2; D is uncertain. The ends were cut back, 2 bases at V and 6 bases at J, with 4 bases in the middle. This CDR3 has 12 amino acids. Germline V CDR1 and CDR2: MNHEY, SMNVEV (reference sequence). In DNA form, the CDR3 reads TGTGCCAGCAGTTTAACGGCCGGGGAGCTGTTTTTT. As protein: CASSLTAGELFF.

CDR3 nucleotide sequence: TGTGCCTGGACCCTGCAGGGGAGAGGGGCCAACGTCCTGACTTTC. Protein product: CAWTLQGRGANVLTF. This chain joins TRBV30 and TRBJ2-6; tentative D call: TRBD1 (6 bases). V was trimmed by 4 bases and J by 4 bases, leaving 14 bases between them. This CDR3 is 15 amino acids long. Germline lookup yields CDR1 GTSNPN and CDR2 SVGIG (reference sequence).

The genes are TRBV11-3 and TRBJ1-1, with D perhaps matching TRBD1 (6 bases). Per germline, CDR1 SGHNT and CDR2 YENEEA. V gave up 5 bases and J gave up 8 bases, with 12 bases separating them. The CDR3 is 12 residues long. The CDR3 region is CASSATQGEAFF. The CDR3 DNA sequence: TGTGCCAGCAGCGCGACGCAGGGGGAAGCTTTCTTT.

This clone was recorded once. The chain combines TRBV4-3 with TRBJ2-5, with 7 positions matching TRBD1. The CDR3 runs to 15 residues. V shed 5 bases and J 2 bases; nucleotides not matched to a gene: 8. In germline, CDR1 is LGHNA, CDR2 YSLEER. CDR3 region: CASSARTGPQETQYF. As DNA, the CDR3 is TGCGCCAGCAGCGCCCGGACAGGACCTCAAGAGACCCAGTACTTC.

The J gene is TRBJ2-3, the V gene TRBV7-3; TRBD2 agrees at 9 bases. Per the germline V gene, CDR1 is SGHTA and CDR2 is FQGTGA. With V trimmed by 5 bases and J by 2 bases, 11 bases remained unmatched. This CDR3 region has 17 residues. The CDR3 region has the DNA TGTGCCAGCAGCGCGAGACTAGCGGTACTAATCACAGATACGCAGTATTTT. Translating gives CASSARLAVLITDTQYF.

V gene TRBV7-9 combines with J gene TRBJ2-1; D is possibly TRBD2 (6 bases). CDR3 length: 14 residues. CDR1 and CDR2 (germline): SEHNR, FQNEAQ (reference sequence). V was pared by 7 bases and J by 5 bases, with 15 bases between. This CDR3 reads CASKLFSGDNEQFF. In DNA, the CDR3 is TGTGCCAGCAAGCTCTTTAGCGGAGACAATGAGCAGTTCTTC.